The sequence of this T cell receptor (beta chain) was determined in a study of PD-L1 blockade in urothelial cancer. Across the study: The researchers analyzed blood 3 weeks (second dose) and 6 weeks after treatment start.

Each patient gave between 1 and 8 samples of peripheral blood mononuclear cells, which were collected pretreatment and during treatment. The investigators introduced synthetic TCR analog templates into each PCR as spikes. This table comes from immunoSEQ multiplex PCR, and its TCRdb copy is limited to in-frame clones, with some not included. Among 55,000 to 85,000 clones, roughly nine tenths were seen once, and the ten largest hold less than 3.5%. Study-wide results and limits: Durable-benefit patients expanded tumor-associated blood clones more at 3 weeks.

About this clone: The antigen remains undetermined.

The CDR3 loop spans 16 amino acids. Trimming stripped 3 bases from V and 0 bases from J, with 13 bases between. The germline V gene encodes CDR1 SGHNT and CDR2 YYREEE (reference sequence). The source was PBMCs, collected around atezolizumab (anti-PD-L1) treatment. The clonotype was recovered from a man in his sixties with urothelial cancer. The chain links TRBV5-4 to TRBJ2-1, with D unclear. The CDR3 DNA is TGTGCCAGCAGCTCACAACCCCCGGGCTCCTACAATGAGCAGTTCTTC. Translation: CASSSQPPGSYNEQFF.